The rows below give T cell receptor beta chains drawn from one sample of a study of cytomegalovirus exposure and HLA in healthy donors. Clones were sequenced by immunoSEQ multiplex PCR, and TCRdb holds only the in-frame ones, with some missing. The specimen's table records around 200,000 clones. The source material was PBMCs. Source of these receptors: a girl under 10 years old in good health and CMV-seropositive. Each CDR3 is given with its conserved first and last residue. The order of the fields is V gene, CDR3 length, J gene, D gene, CDR3 protein, CDR3 DNA. The D gene is left open where the match is weak.

V gene: TRBV19
CDR3 length: 14
J gene: TRBJ2-1
D gene: TRBD2
CDR3 protein: CASSAGGSRGEQFF
CDR3 DNA: TGTGCCAGTAGTGCCGGGGGGTCACGGGGTGAGCAGTTCTTC

V gene: TRBV7-9
CDR3 length: 16
J gene: TRBJ1-3
D gene: -
CDR3 protein: CASSLGQNVRGNTIYF
CDR3 DNA: TGTGCCAGCAGCTTAGGGCAGAACGTTCGTGGAAACACCATATATTTT

V gene: TRBV6-1
CDR3 length: 14
J gene: TRBJ2-1
D gene: -
CDR3 protein: CASNDGTLDNEQFF
CDR3 DNA: TGTGCCAGCAATGACGGGACTCTGGACAATGAGCAGTTCTTC

V gene: TRBV29-1
CDR3 length: 14
J gene: TRBJ1-2
D gene: -
CDR3 protein: CSVEGRGRRYGYTF
CDR3 DNA: TGCAGCGTTGAAGGGCGGGGGAGACGATATGGCTACACCTTC

V gene: TRBV28
CDR3 length: 19
J gene: TRBJ2-7
D gene: TRBD2
CDR3 protein: CASSPTNGGDRGGGYEQYF
CDR3 DNA: TGTGCCAGCAGCCCAACAAACGGGGGGGATAGGGGCGGGGGCTACGAGCAGTACTTC

V gene: TRBV15
CDR3 length: 15
J gene: TRBJ2-5
D gene: -
CDR3 protein: CATSRDGRQQETQYF
CDR3 DNA: TGTGCCACCAGCAGAGATGGCAGACAGCAAGAGACCCAGTACTTC

V gene: TRBV18
CDR3 length: 17
J gene: TRBJ2-1
D gene: -
CDR3 protein: CASSPLGHPRSYNEQFF
CDR3 DNA: TGTGCCAGCTCACCCCTGGGACACCCCCGCTCCTACAATGAGCAGTTCTTC

V gene: TRBV4-1
CDR3 length: 12
J gene: TRBJ1-2
D gene: -
CDR3 protein: CAAGPPSYGYTF
CDR3 DNA: TGCGCCGCTGGGCCGCCCTCCTATGGCTACACCTTC

V gene: TRBV5-1
CDR3 length: 19
J gene: TRBJ1-3
D gene: -
CDR3 protein: CASSQSGHFMPLSGNTIYF
CDR3 DNA: TGCGCCAGCAGCCAATCGGGACACTTCATGCCCCTCTCTGGAAACACCATATATTTT

V gene: TRBV29-1
CDR3 length: 13
J gene: TRBJ1-1
D gene: -
CDR3 protein: CSVETGFSTEAFF
CDR3 DNA: TGCAGCGTTGAAACAGGGTTCAGCACTGAAGCTTTCTTT

V gene: TRBV4-1
CDR3 length: 17
J gene: TRBJ2-3
D gene: TRBD2
CDR3 protein: CASSQVFSGRALDTQYF
CDR3 DNA: TGCGCCAGCAGCCAAGTGTTTAGCGGGAGGGCCTTGGATACGCAGTATTTT

V gene: TRBV19
CDR3 length: 11
J gene: TRBJ1-2
D gene: -
CDR3 protein: CASSIMSGYTF
CDR3 DNA: TGTGCCAGTAGTATTATGAGTGGCTACACCTTC

V gene: TRBV18
CDR3 length: 14
J gene: TRBJ1-1
D gene: TRBD1
CDR3 protein: CASSPGQGKTEAFF
CDR3 DNA: TGTGCCAGCTCACCGGGACAGGGGAAAACTGAAGCTTTCTTT

V gene: TRBV7-2
CDR3 length: 14
J gene: TRBJ1-2
D gene: -
CDR3 protein: CASSLGQPNYGYTF
CDR3 DNA: TGTGCCAGCAGCTTAGGACAGCCGAACTATGGCTACACCTTC

V gene: TRBV2
CDR3 length: 15
J gene: TRBJ2-1
D gene: -
CDR3 protein: CASSEARTISNEQFF
CDR3 DNA: TGTGCCAGCAGTGAAGCCCGGACTATAAGCAATGAGCAGTTCTTC

V gene: TRBV4-1
CDR3 length: 14
J gene: TRBJ1-5
D gene: -
CDR3 protein: CASSQYRDEQPQHF
CDR3 DNA: TGCGCCAGCAGCCAATACAGGGACGAACAGCCCCAGCATTTT

V gene: TRBV5-1
CDR3 length: 14
J gene: TRBJ1-5
D gene: -
CDR3 protein: CASSLDQAKKPQHF
CDR3 DNA: TGCGCCAGCAGCTTGGACCAGGCGAAAAAGCCCCAGCATTTT

V gene: TRBV2
CDR3 length: 13
J gene: TRBJ2-5
D gene: -
CDR3 protein: CASSVGLFGTQYF
CDR3 DNA: TGTGCCAGCAGTGTGGGCCTTTTCGGGACCCAGTACTTC

V gene: TRBV7-9
CDR3 length: 18
J gene: TRBJ2-7
D gene: -
CDR3 protein: CASSLVRSGFSSPYEQYF
CDR3 DNA: TGTGCCAGCAGCTTAGTCCGGAGCGGGTTTAGCTCTCCCTACGAGCAGTACTTC

V gene: TRBV11-2
CDR3 length: 15
J gene: TRBJ2-7
D gene: TRBD2
CDR3 protein: CASSHRLAGDYEQYF
CDR3 DNA: TGTGCCAGCAGCCACCGACTAGCGGGAGACTACGAGCAGTACTTC

V gene: TRBV18
CDR3 length: 18
J gene: TRBJ1-1
D gene: -
CDR3 protein: CASSPGAVVSWVNTEAFF
CDR3 DNA: TGTGCCAGCTCACCGGGGGCGGTAGTTAGTTGGGTGAACACTGAAGCTTTCTTT

V gene: TRBV7-9
CDR3 length: 13
J gene: TRBJ1-1
D gene: TRBD1
CDR3 protein: CASSRTGRTEAFF
CDR3 DNA: TGTGCCAGCAGCCGGACAGGGAGAACTGAAGCTTTCTTT